Below, one T cell receptor beta chain is given with its context. Its antigen is not identified. This sample was included in a study of long-term antiretroviral therapy in people with HIV. Two or more post-ART PBMC samples, plus at least one pre-ART sample, were available for each donor. Assay version v3.0 of immunoSEQ was used, and it was run at survey level. Each sample aimed for 40,000-50,000 sequenced T-cell genomes. Using immunoSEQ multiplex PCR, the repertoire was profiled, and TCRdb retains in-frame clones only, with some absent. In the table there are 25,000 to 30,000 clones, approximately 90% of which are singletons. The CDR3 runs 14 residues. Germline V lookup: CDR1 SGHTA, CDR2 FQGNSA. V lost 3 bases and J lost 7; bases outside the gene matches: 5. Overall study results and limits: Repertoires from HIV showed CDR3 length ranges narrower than those of controls. Drawn between about 2004 and 2018, the blood was possibly obtained under older ART regimens.

The sample in question was unsorted PBMCs, obtained 1.8 years after starting antiretroviral therapy. The clonotype comes from a woman between 18 and 29 years old with HIV. This sequence joins TRBV7-2 and TRBJ2-2; TRBD1 matches 7 bases. CDR3 nucleotide sequence: TGTGCCAGCAGCTTGACAGGGTTTCTCGGGGAGCTGTTTTTT. It yields the protein CASSLTGFLGELFF.